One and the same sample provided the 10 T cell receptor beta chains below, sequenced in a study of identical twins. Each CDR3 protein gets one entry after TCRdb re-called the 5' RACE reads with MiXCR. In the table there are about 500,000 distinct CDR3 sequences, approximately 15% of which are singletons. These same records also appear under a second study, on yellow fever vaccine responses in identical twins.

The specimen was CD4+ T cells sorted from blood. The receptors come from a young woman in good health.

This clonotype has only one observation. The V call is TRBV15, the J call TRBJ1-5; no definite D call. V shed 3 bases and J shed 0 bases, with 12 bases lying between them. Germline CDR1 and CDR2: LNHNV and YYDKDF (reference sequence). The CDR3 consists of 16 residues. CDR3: CATSRDLGNSNQPQHF. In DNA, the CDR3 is TGTGCCACCAGCAGGGATCTGGGGAATAGCAATCAGCCCCAGCATTTT.

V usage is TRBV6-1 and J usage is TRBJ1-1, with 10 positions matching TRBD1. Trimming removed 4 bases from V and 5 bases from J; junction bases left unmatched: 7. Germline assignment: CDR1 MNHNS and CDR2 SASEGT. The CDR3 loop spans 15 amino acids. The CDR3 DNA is TGTGCCAGCAGTGCGGACAGGGGGAAACGAACTGAAGCTTTCTTT. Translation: CASSADRGKRTEAFF.

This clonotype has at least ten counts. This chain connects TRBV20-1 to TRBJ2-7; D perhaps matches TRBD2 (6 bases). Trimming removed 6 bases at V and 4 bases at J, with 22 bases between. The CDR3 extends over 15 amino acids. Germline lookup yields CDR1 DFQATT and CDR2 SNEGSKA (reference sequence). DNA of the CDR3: TGCAGTGCCAGAACTCTCGGGGGACTCTCGTACGAGCAGTACTTC. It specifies CSARTLGGLSYEQYF.

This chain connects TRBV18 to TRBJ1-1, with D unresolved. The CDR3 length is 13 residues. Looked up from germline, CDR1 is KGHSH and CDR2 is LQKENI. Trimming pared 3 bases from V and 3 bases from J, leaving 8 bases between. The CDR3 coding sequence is TGTGCCAGCTCACCCCACATCGACACTGAAGCTTTCTTT. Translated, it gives CASSPHIDTEAFF.

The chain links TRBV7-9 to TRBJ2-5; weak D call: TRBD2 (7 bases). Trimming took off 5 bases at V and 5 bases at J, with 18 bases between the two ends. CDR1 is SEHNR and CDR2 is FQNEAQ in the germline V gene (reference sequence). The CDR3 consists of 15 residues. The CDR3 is CASSRWGGELETQYF. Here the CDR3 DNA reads TGTGCCAGCAGCCGATGGGGGGGCGAGTTGGAGACCCAGTACTTC.

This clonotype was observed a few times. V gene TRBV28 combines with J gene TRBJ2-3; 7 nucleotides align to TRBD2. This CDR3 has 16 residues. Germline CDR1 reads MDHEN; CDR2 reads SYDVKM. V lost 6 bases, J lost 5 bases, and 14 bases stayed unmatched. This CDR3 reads CASSYLRAGDLDTQYF. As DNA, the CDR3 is TGTGCCAGCAGCTATCTAAGGGCGGGAGACTTAGATACGCAGTATTTT.

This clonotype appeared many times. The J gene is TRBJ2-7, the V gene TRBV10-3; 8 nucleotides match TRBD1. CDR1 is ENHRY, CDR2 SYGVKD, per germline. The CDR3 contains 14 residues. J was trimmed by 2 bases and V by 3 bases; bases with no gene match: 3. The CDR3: CAISEQGETYEQYF. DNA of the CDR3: TGTGCCATCAGTGAACAGGGGGAAACCTACGAGCAGTACTTC.

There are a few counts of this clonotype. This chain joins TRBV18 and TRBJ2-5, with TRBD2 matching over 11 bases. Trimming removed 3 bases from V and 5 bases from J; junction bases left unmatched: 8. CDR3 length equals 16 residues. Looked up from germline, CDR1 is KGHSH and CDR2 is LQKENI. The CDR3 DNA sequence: TGTGCCAGCTCACCCATACTAGCGGGAGCGGGGGAGACCCAGTACTTC. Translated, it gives CASSPILAGAGETQYF.

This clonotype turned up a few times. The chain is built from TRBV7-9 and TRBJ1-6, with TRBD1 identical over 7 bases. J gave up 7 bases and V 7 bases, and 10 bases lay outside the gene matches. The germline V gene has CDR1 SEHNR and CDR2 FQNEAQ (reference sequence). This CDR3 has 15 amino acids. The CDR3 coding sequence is TGTGCCAGCACCGCTTCGGGACAGCCAAATTCACCCCTCCACTTT. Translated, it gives CASTASGQPNSPLHF.

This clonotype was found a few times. CDR3 DNA: TGTGCCACCAGCAGAGGGCCCCCAGGTAGCGGGCGTAATAATGAGCAGTTCTTC. As protein: CATSRGPPGSGRNNEQFF. This chain links TRBV15 with TRBJ2-1; TRBD2 aligns across 7 bases. Germline CDR1 LNHNV, CDR2 YYDKDF (reference sequence). The CDR3 loop spans 18 amino acids. Trimming cost V 1 base and J 7 bases; bases outside gene matches: 16.